The 9 T cell receptor beta chains below come from one sample, sequenced in a study of blood T cell repertoires in COVID-19. Repertoires were generated with immunoSEQ multiplex PCR, while TCRdb's copy carries only in-frame clones and drops some. In the table there are under 350,000 clones, about 89% of which are singletons. The sample was peripheral blood. The receptors were sampled from a man between 40 and 49 years old with acute or convalescent COVID-19.

The chain links TRBV7-2 to TRBJ1-1; D is uncertain. V lost 11 bases to trimming and J lost 6 bases, with 16 bases between them. This CDR3 is 12 amino acids long. Germline lookup yields CDR1 SGHTA and CDR2 FQGNSA. CDR3 residues: CARRAVSAEAFF. The CDR3, as DNA: TGTGCCCGCCGCGCGGTTAGCGCTGAAGCTTTCTTT.

The chain joins TRBV28 to TRBJ1-6; TRBD1 is a possible D gene (6 bases). CDR3 length: 15 residues. Trimming shortened V by 7 bases and J by 0 bases, and 10 bases separated the two germline ends. The germline V gene encodes CDR1 MDHEN and CDR2 SYDVKM. The CDR3 nucleotides are TGTGCCAGCACAGGGGAGAGCTCCTATAATTCACCCCTCCACTTT. As protein: CASTGESSYNSPLHF.

This chain joins TRBV14 and TRBJ1-5, with D perhaps TRBD1 (5 bases). Germline V CDR1 and CDR2: SGHDN, FVKESK. There are 14 residues in the CDR3. Deletions cut 3 bases from V and 10 bases from J, with 16 bases between. The CDR3 nucleotides are TGTGCCAGCAGCCAGGGCGGGGCCCCCTTCCCCCAGCATTTT. The encoded protein is CASSQGGAPFPQHF.

V and J are TRBV9 and TRBJ1-1; D might be TRBD1 (6 bases). The V gene's germline CDR1 is SGDLS and CDR2 YYNGEE. The CDR3 loop spans 13 amino acids. Trimming left V 0 bases short and J 7 bases short, with 10 bases between. CDR3 protein: CASSVEGGGEAFF. The CDR3 DNA reads TGTGCCAGCAGCGTAGAGGGAGGGGGTGAAGCTTTCTTT.

The chain couples TRBV19 to TRBJ1-5; perhaps TRBD1 as D (5 bases). CDR1 and CDR2 from the germline V gene are LNHDA and SQIVND (reference sequence). V was trimmed by 6 bases and J by 4 bases, leaving 7 bases between them. The CDR3 length is 12 residues. The CDR3: CASRTENQPQHF. In DNA, the CDR3 is TGTGCCAGTAGGACAGAGAATCAGCCCCAGCATTTT. Complete variable domain (other parts from reference TRBV19 and TRBJ1-5): DGGITQSPKYLFRKEGQNVTLSCEQNLNHDAMYWYRQDPGQGLRLIYYSQIVNDFQKGDIAEGYSVSREKKESFPLTVTSAQKNPTAFYLCASRTENQPQHFGDGTRLSIL.

This chain joins TRBV7-9 and TRBJ1-2, with D unclear. The V gene's germline CDR1 is SEHNR and CDR2 FQNEAQ (reference sequence). The CDR3 spans 15 residues. V was shortened by 5 bases and J by 2 bases, with 15 bases between the two germline ends. The CDR3 protein is CASSIISVGNYGYTF. The DNA for the CDR3 is TGTGCCAGCAGCATCATTAGCGTAGGGAACTATGGCTACACCTTC.

The CDR3 loop is CSVGTSAFF. In nucleotides, the CDR3 is TGCAGCGTTGGGACATCGGCTTTCTTT. V usage is TRBV29-1 and J usage is TRBJ1-1, with a weak D call TRBD1 (5 bases). This CDR3 spans 9 amino acids. V was clipped by 4 bases and J by 11 bases, with 8 bases between them. The germline CDR1 and CDR2 sequences are SQVTM and ANQGSEA.

J is TRBJ1-3 and V is TRBV9, with 9 bases identical to TRBD1. CDR1 and CDR2 from the germline V gene are SGDLS and YYNGEE. The CDR3 contains 14 residues. J gave up 2 bases and V 7 bases, and 4 bases lay outside the gene matches. This CDR3 is CASAQGAAGNTIYF. The CDR3 DNA reads TGTGCCAGCGCACAGGGGGCGGCTGGAAACACCATATATTTT.

The rearrangement links TRBV5-1 to TRBJ1-1, with TRBD1 as a possible D gene (5 bases). With 0 bases removed from V and 4 bases from J, the gap between germline ends came to 7 bases. The CDR3 has 13 amino acids. Per the germline V gene, CDR1 is SGHRS and CDR2 is YFSETQ. DNA for the CDR3: TGCGCCAGCAGCTTGGGACAGAGCACTGAAGCTTTCTTT. Amino acids: CASSLGQSTEAFF. Full variable domain (missing parts from reference TRBV5-1 and TRBJ1-1): KAGVTQTPRYLIKTRGQQVTLSCSPISGHRSVSWYQQTPGQGLQFLFEYFSETQRNKGNFPGRFSGRQFSNSRSEMNVSTLELGDSALYLCASSLGQSTEAFFGQGTRLTVV.